The present T cell receptor beta chain was sequenced within a study of shared clonotypes between healthy human individuals. General study points: Richness estimates generally favored naive over memory subsets. Among donors, sharing of clonotypes was expected to be affected by sequencing depth.

Regarding this clone: Its target is not known.

CD8 cells regarded as naive lacked CD45RO, were positively chosen for CCR7, and omitted terminally differentiated effector memory CD45RA+ cells. Each cell subset's genomic DNA was divided evenly among several immunoSEQ plates. Sequencing was performed with immunoSEQ multiplex PCR; in TCRdb, only in-frame clones are kept and a portion is missing. The repertoire includes about 870,000 clones, 80% to 95% of them detected once, and around 24% sits in the top ten. This sequence originates from a man aged 25 to 45 in good health. The sequenced sample was naive CD8+ T cells sorted from blood.

The CDR3 region is CASSATSGSASNTEAFF. CDR3 bases: TGTGCCAGCAGTGCTACGTCGGGATCGGCCTCGAACACTGAAGCTTTCTTT. The chain joins TRBV6-1 to TRBJ1-1, with D unresolved. The CDR3 contains 17 residues. V lost 4 bases and J 1 base, leaving 19 bases between the germline ends. Germline V gives CDR1 MNHNS, CDR2 SASEGT.